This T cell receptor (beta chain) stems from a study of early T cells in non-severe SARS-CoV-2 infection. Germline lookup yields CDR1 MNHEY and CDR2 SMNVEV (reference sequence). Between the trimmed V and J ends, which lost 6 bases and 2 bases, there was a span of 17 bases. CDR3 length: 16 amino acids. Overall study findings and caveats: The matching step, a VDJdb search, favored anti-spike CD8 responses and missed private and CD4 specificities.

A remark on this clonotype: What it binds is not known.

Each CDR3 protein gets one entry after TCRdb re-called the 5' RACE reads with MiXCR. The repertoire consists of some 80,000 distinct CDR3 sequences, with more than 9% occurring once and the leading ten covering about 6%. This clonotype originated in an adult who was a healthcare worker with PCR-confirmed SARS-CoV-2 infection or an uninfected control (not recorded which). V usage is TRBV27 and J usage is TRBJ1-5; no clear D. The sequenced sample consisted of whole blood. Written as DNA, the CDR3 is TGTGCCAGCAGCCCCCAGAGGACCCTTGGCAATCAGCCCCAGCATTTT. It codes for CASSPQRTLGNQPQHF.